This paragraph reports one TCR beta chain. Its cognate antigen has yet to be identified. No much larger clonotype is one base removed from it; base qualities were not supplied. Compared with germline, V lacks 4 bases and J lacks 3 bases; bases without a gene match: 13. From the cysteine up to the phenylalanine, the CDR3 has a length of 17 residues. Only the CDR3 DNA stays, 51 bases, in frame from base 1. The germline V gene specifies ENHRY as CDR1 and SYGVKD as CDR2. The data belong to a study of T cell responses to AZD1222 COVID-19 vaccine (dated by TCRdb to about 2021). Broadly, across the study: Because spike-specific TCR depth and breadth did not differ between the two schedules, AZD1222 recipients who got a second dose at roughly 4 weeks were pooled with those who got a second dose at roughly 12 weeks. TCR sequencing was performed for about 250 trial participants, of whom around 200 were given two doses of AZD1222 and around 26 were given two doses of MenACWY control vaccine. Enrollment into the trials was organized by age into subgroups of 18-55, 56-69 and 70-plus years, and those subgroups contained roughly 150, 30 and 60 TCR-sequenced participants, respectively.

In light of the paper, this sample's time point label describes: baseline before first vaccination. Samples from vaccinated people were obtained from the UK trials COV001 and COV002, which included a single-blind randomized controlled phase 2/3 trial of AZD1222 (ChAdOx1 nCoV-19) in healthy adults. For TCRbeta chain sequencing, PBMC samples were collected from trial participants at day 0 and at day 28 after the second dose. What the study reported, not specific to this receptor: Because no day 14 peak-response samples were available, repertoires were characterized only after the peak T cell response. After two AZD1222 doses, spike-specific TCR breadth and depth were significantly higher than at day 0 and than in MenACWY recipients. Participants were mostly white British, with more females than males. The authors suggested clonal diversity may have been underestimated. The whole spike protein was spanned by vaccine-associated CD4 TCRs, and dominant responses were seen in regions 160-218 and 743-854. Nearly half of unique spike-specific TCRs reportedly recognized epitopes outside regions mutated in the B.1.351 and B.1.1.7 variants. In the small 56-69-year group, the increase in depth fell short of significance, most likely because of low power. Conclusions about previously exposed vaccinees were limited because only a handful of AZD1222 recipients were SARS-CoV-2 seropositive at baseline.

The CDR3 regions of human TCRbeta chains were subjected to immunosequencing. In the source study's methods: Repertoire TCRs were checked for matches against a reference library of SARS-CoV-2-specific TCRs that had been generated using the MIRA antigen-specificity platform. Breadth was defined as the fraction of unique TCRs that were SARS-CoV-2-associated, and depth was defined as the fraction of total T cells that were SARS-CoV-2-associated. Using the MIRA data, each spike-specific TCR was mapped to the spike region that the TCR reacts to and placed in a CD4 or CD8 class. Log10-transformed breadth and depth values were compared by one-way ANOVA with Sidak's multiple comparisons tests. TCRdb's version of the immuneACCESS table is confined to in-frame rearrangements and falls short of the full clone set. An unresolved V gene accounts for under half of the shortfall where checked; the remainder is of unknown origin. V, J and clone size reflect that table, while D and trimming were determined from the DNA. In all, the sample holds approximately 120,000 clones, and around 89% of those were seen once. The ten biggest clones cover approximately 4.5% of the sample.

The origin of this receptor is an adult in good health. The chain is made from TRBV10-3 and TRBJ2-3; 7 of the junction bases match TRBD1. Source: peripheral blood, taken on day 0 of AZD1222 vaccination. CDR3 protein: CAISGDPAGGSTDTQYF. The sequenced DNA: TGTGCCATCAGTGGAGACCCTGCAGGGGGTTCAACAGATACGCAGTATTTT.